Following are 29 T cell receptor beta chains from one sample sequenced in a study of radiotherapy plus CTLA-4 blockade in lung cancer. Clones were read by immunoSEQ multiplex PCR, and TCRdb kept only the in-frame ones, dropping some. The sample holds approximately 49,000 clones, about 85% seen once. This material consisted of peripheral blood, taken from a patient treated with radiotherapy plus ipilimumab. The receptor source for this set is a human donor with non-small cell lung cancer whose response to radiotherapy plus ipilimumab could not be evaluated.

This clone was observed a single time. The V call is TRBV10-3, the J call TRBJ2-1, with 12 nucleotides matching TRBD2. The junction had 3 bases not matched to a gene; V was cut back by 5 bases and J by 1 base. Germline V gene sequence: CDR1 ENHRY, CDR2 SYGVKD. The CDR3 is 16 residues long. The CDR3 protein is CAISILAGGSYNEQFF. CDR3 DNA: TGTGCCATCAGTATCCTAGCGGGAGGGTCCTACAATGAGCAGTTCTTC.

The chain employs TRBV18 and TRBJ1-1; tentative D call: TRBD1 (5 bases). This CDR3 region has 19 residues. Between the trimmed V and J ends, which lost 4 bases and 3 bases, there was a span of 27 bases. CDR1 is KGHSH, CDR2 LQKENI, per germline. The CDR3 region is CASSLDMVRAGGVDTEAFF. The CDR3 nucleotides read TGTGCCAGCTCACTAGACATGGTGCGTGCCGGAGGGGTGGACACTGAAGCTTTCTTT.

This clone appeared once. This chain uses TRBV11-2 with TRBJ2-2, with TRBD2 matching 14 bases. The germline V gene encodes CDR1 SGHAT and CDR2 FQNNGV. The CDR3 extends over 19 amino acids. V lost 7 bases and J lost 0; bases outside the gene matches: 10. CDR3 bases: TGTGCCAGCACCTATTGGGGGACTAGCGGGAGATCGAACACCGGGGAGCTGTTTTTT. Translation gives CASTYWGTSGRSNTGELFF.

The CDR3 loop reads CASIRQTGQEQYF. As DNA, the CDR3 is TGTGCCAGCATCCGCCAAACAGGGCAGGAGCAGTACTTC. The chain links TRBV28 to TRBJ2-7, with D possibly TRBD1 on 6 matching bases. The CDR3 has 13 residues. Germline loops: CDR1 MDHEN, CDR2 SYDVKM. The V gene lost 7 bases and the J gene lost 7 bases, with 17 bases spanning the gap. The whole variable domain, remainder taken from reference TRBV28 and TRBJ2-7, is DVKVTQSSRYLVKRTGEKVFLECVQDMDHENMFWYRQDPGLGLRLIYFSYDVKMKEKGDIPEGYSVSREKKERFSLILESASTNQTSMYLCASIRQTGQEQYFGPGTRLTVT.

This clone has a handful of counts. The V gene is TRBV5-1, the J gene TRBJ2-1; TRBD2 matches at 7 bases. After removal of 1 base from V and 0 bases from J, the junction contained 4 bases not matched to a gene. The V gene's germline CDR1 is SGHRS and CDR2 YFSETQ. The CDR3 loop spans 16 amino acids. The CDR3 region is CASSLSGVSSYNEQFF. The CDR3, as DNA: TGCGCCAGCAGCTTGAGCGGGGTGAGCTCCTACAATGAGCAGTTCTTC.

This clone was counted a single time. V usage is TRBV19 and J usage is TRBJ2-5; D is possibly TRBD1 (6 bases). Near its end, the DNA agrees better with TRBJ2-7, so the J call may be wrong. The CDR3 is 13 residues long. Looked up from germline, CDR1 is LNHDA and CDR2 is SQIVND (reference sequence). CDR3 DNA sequence: TGTGCCAGTAGTATACAGACAGGCCCCGAGCAGTACTTC. Protein product: CASSIQTGPEQYF.

This chain uses TRBV6-1 with TRBJ1-2; 7 bases map to TRBD1. V shed 4 bases and J 4 bases; nucleotides not matched to a gene: 6. The CDR3 spans 14 residues. Per the germline V gene, CDR1 is MNHNS and CDR2 is SASEGT. In DNA, the CDR3 is TGTGCCAGCAGTGGCCGGAGGGACAGCTATGGCTACACCTTC. Residues: CASSGRRDSYGYTF.

The chain couples TRBV10-3 to TRBJ1-5, with D possibly being TRBD1 (6 bases). The CDR3 is 16 amino acids. From germline, CDR1 is ENHRY and CDR2 SYGVKD. V was trimmed by 0 bases and J by 2 bases, leaving 11 bases between them. As DNA, the CDR3 is TGTGCCATCAGTGAGTCAGTGCCAGGGGGCAATCAGCCCCAGCATTTT. Amino acid sequence: CAISESVPGGNQPQHF.

The V gene is TRBV19, the J gene TRBJ1-4; 8 bases are a match to TRBD1. V trimming: 2 bases; J trimming: 2 bases; junction bases outside the gene matches: 1. The CDR3 consists of 15 residues. Germline V CDR1 and CDR2: LNHDA, SQIVND (reference sequence). The chain's CDR3 is CASSIWTGTNEKLFF. The CDR3 region has the DNA TGTGCCAGTAGTATATGGACAGGGACTAATGAAAAACTGTTTTTT.

The rearrangement links TRBV4-1 to TRBJ2-1, with D tentatively TRBD2 (5 bases). Germline CDR1 MGHRA, CDR2 YSYEKL. V lost 4 bases and J lost 2, with 12 bases in between. The CDR3 loop spans 15 amino acids. The DNA for the CDR3 is TGCGCCAGCAGCCGACTGGACTCTGCCTACAATGAGCAGTTCTTC. This gives the protein CASSRLDSAYNEQFF.

V and J are TRBV7-3 and TRBJ2-3; D is uncertain. The CDR3 extends over 13 amino acids. Germline values: CDR1 SGHTA, CDR2 FQGTGA. V shed 1 base and J shed 8 bases, with 10 bases lying between them. The CDR3 region has the DNA TGTGCCAGCAGCTTAAATAGGCTAGGTACGCAGTATTTT. It codes for CASSLNRLGTQYF.

The V call is TRBV20-1, the J call TRBJ2-4; TRBD1 matches at 7 bases. CDR1 and CDR2 (germline): DFQATT, SNEGSKA (reference sequence). This CDR3 has 11 amino acids. V shed 6 bases and J 4 bases; nucleotides not matched to a gene: 0. The CDR3 loop is CSAGQKNIQYF. DNA for the CDR3: TGCAGTGCGGGACAGAAAAACATTCAGTACTTC.

The chain couples TRBV6-5 to TRBJ2-5, with D perhaps TRBD1 (5 bases). V lost 4 bases, J lost 0 bases, and 15 bases lay in between. Germline V gene sequence: CDR1 MNHEY, CDR2 SVGAGI. This CDR3 has 16 amino acids. The CDR3 protein is CASSSLGRSYQETQYF. As DNA, the CDR3 is TGTGCCAGCAGTTCCCTGGGGCGGAGCTACCAAGAGACCCAGTACTTC.

This clone was detected once. The rearrangement joins TRBV4-1 to TRBJ2-2; a possible D gene is TRBD2 (5 bases). V was shortened by 1 base and J by 5 bases, with 11 bases between the two germline ends. Germline V lookup: CDR1 MGHRA, CDR2 YSYEKL. The CDR3 has 15 amino acids. In DNA, the CDR3 is TGCGCCAGCAGCCAAGTGTTCCCGGGGACCGGGGAGCTGTTTTTT. Its translation is CASSQVFPGTGELFF.

CDR3 in amino acids: CASSPLIGGAPYNEQFF. In DNA form, the CDR3 reads TGTGCCAGTAGTCCCCTTATTGGTGGAGCCCCCTACAATGAGCAGTTCTTC. The V and J genes are TRBV19 and TRBJ2-1; D gene uncertain. The CDR3 has 17 amino acids. Trimming left V 5 bases short and J 2 bases short, with 19 bases between. The germline gives CDR1 LNHDA, CDR2 SQIVND (reference sequence). The variable domain in full, completed from reference TRBV19 and TRBJ2-1, reads DGGITQSPKYLFRKEGQNVTLSCEQNLNHDAMYWYRQDPGQGLRLIYYSQIVNDFQKGDIAEGYSVSREKKESFPLTVTSAQKNPTAFYLCASSPLIGGAPYNEQFFGPGTRLTVL.

There are a few counts of this clone. The genes are TRBV27 and TRBJ2-2; no clear D gene. V dropped 5 bases and J dropped 2 bases, with 3 bases sitting between them. The CDR3 contains 12 residues. CDR1 and CDR2 (germline): MNHEY, SMNVEV (reference sequence). CDR3 protein: CASSQNTGELFF. In DNA form, the CDR3 reads TGTGCCAGCAGTCAAAACACCGGGGAGCTGTTTTTT.

The J gene is TRBJ1-1, the V gene TRBV6-5, with unresolved D. Germline V gene data show CDR1 as MNHEY and CDR2 as SVGAGI. Between the trimmed V and J ends, which lost 6 bases and 1 base, there was a span of 12 bases. This CDR3 is 14 amino acids long. DNA of the CDR3: TGTGCCAGCAGACCGCTAACAGCGAACACTGAAGCTTTCTTT. Residues: CASRPLTANTEAFF.

The chain couples TRBV2 to TRBJ2-7; D not resolved. The CDR3 sequence is 11 residues long. Germline V gene lookup returns CDR1 SNHLY and CDR2 FYNNEI. Trimming stripped 7 bases from V and 1 base from J, with 5 bases between. CDR3 in amino acids: CASTGSYEQYF. CDR3 nucleotides: TGTGCCAGCACCGGGTCCTACGAGCAGTACTTC.

The rearrangement joins TRBV7-9 to TRBJ2-1; TRBD1 might be the D (5 bases). From germline, CDR1 is SEHNR and CDR2 FQNEAQ (reference sequence). Trimming removed 3 bases at V and 8 bases at J, with 14 bases between. CDR3 size: 14 residues. The CDR3 nucleotides read TGTGCCAGCAGCTTGGAGCAGGGTCGGGATGAGCAGTTCTTC. Translating it yields CASSLEQGRDEQFF.

V usage is TRBV19 and J usage is TRBJ2-7; TRBD1 aligns across 7 bases. The germline gives CDR1 LNHDA, CDR2 SQIVND (reference sequence). CDR3 length equals 15 residues. V shed 0 bases, J shed 0 bases, and the junction held 2 bases outside the gene matches. The CDR3 region has the DNA TGTGCCAGTAGTATAGAGGCAGGGGGCTCCTACGAGCAGTACTTC. Translated: CASSIEAGGSYEQYF.

This chain uses TRBV9 with TRBJ2-7; possible D gene TRBD1, 6 bases. Germline values: CDR1 SGDLS, CDR2 YYNGEE. V was cut by 3 bases and J by 6 bases, with 16 bases left in between. The CDR3 extends over 14 amino acids. This CDR3 is CASSGDIRGSEQYF. The CDR3, as DNA: TGTGCCAGCAGCGGGGACATTCGAGGGAGCGAGCAGTACTTC.

V usage is TRBV5-6 and J usage is TRBJ1-3; tentatively, D is TRBD1 (6 bases). This CDR3 comprises 13 residues. V lost 5 bases and J lost 2, with 8 bases in between. The germline CDR1 and CDR2 sequences are SGHDT and YYEEEE. CDR3 sequence reads: CASRGATGNTIYF. In nucleotides, the CDR3 is TGTGCCAGCAGGGGGGCCACTGGAAACACCATATATTTT.

CDR3 protein: CASSVAVRTGELFF. Here the CDR3 DNA reads TGTGCCAGCAGCGTAGCTGTTCGGACCGGGGAGCTGTTTTTT. The chain recombines TRBV9 with TRBJ2-2, with D uncertain. The V end lost 0 bases, the J end lost 5 bases, and 8 bases lay between the germline ends. Germline CDR1 is SGDLS and CDR2 is YYNGEE. The CDR3 loop spans 14 amino acids.

The V gene is TRBV29-1, the J gene TRBJ2-7; 8 bases are shared with TRBD2. Germline V gene lookup returns CDR1 SQVTM and CDR2 ANQGSEA. V trimming: 4 bases; J trimming: 6 bases; junction bases outside the gene matches: 8. The CDR3 extends over 13 amino acids. The CDR3 region is CSVVLVSGTEQYF. DNA for the CDR3: TGCAGCGTTGTTCTGGTTAGCGGGACCGAGCAGTACTTC.

The chain carries TRBV19 and TRBJ1-5; 7 bases match TRBD1. V was pared by 5 bases and J by 5 bases, with 21 bases of the junction left unmatched. Germline V gene sequence: CDR1 LNHDA, CDR2 SQIVND (reference sequence). CDR3 length: 19 residues. CDR3 DNA: TGTGCCAGTAGTGTCCTGGGTGTAAAGGGGGCTGGTTTGGATCAGCCCCAGCATTTT. Protein: CASSVLGVKGAGLDQPQHF.

The gene calls are TRBV6-6 and TRBJ2-7; TRBD2 matches at 8 bases. Germline trimming cut 8 bases from V and 2 bases from J; bases unmatched to any gene: 8. Germline-derived CDR1 and CDR2 are MNHNY and SVGAGI (reference sequence). This CDR3 spans 14 amino acids. CDR3 nucleotides: TGTGCCAGCCGAGCGGGAGCGTGGGCCTACGAGCAGTACTTC. Translating gives CASRAGAWAYEQYF.

The chain joins TRBV30 to TRBJ2-3, with TRBD2 matching 8 bases. The CDR3 runs to 16 residues. Germline assignment: CDR1 GTSNPN and CDR2 SVGIG (reference sequence). The J segment lost 0 bases and the V segment lost 2 bases, leaving 7 bases of the junction unmatched. CDR3 coding DNA: TGTGCCTGGAGTCCCCGGGGGGGATTCAGCACAGATACGCAGTATTTT. Translating gives CAWSPRGGFSTDTQYF.

The rearrangement uses TRBV4-3 and TRBJ2-7, with 7 bases lining up with TRBD1. Germline trimming cut 3 bases from V and 6 bases from J; bases unmatched to any gene: 8. The CDR3 is 14 residues long. The germline V gene has CDR1 LGHNA and CDR2 YSLEER. The CDR3 DNA reads TGCGCCAGCAGCCAGGACAGGTGGGGTCCCGAGCAGTACTTC. Translating gives CASSQDRWGPEQYF.

The rearrangement uses TRBV19 and TRBJ2-4; 9 nucleotides match TRBD1. The CDR3 contains 16 residues. V shed 1 base and J 7 bases; nucleotides not matched to a gene: 8. Germline V gene lookup returns CDR1 LNHDA and CDR2 SQIVND (reference sequence). The CDR3 coding sequence is TGTGCCAGTAGTATAGTGCGGACAGGGGAGTGGAACATTCAGTACTTC. Its protein is CASSIVRTGEWNIQYF.